This TCR beta chain is from a study of blood T cell repertoires in COVID-19. Whole-study context: The analysed material was cDNA or gDNA that came from T cells, B-cell-depleted T cells, or PBMCs.

There are 15 residues in the CDR3. J was trimmed by 2 bases and V by 7 bases; bases with no gene match: 6. CDR1 and CDR2 from the germline V gene are SNHLY and FYNNEI. In the study's own analysis: Estimation of nucleated cell counts relied on the amplification of reference gene primers. Clones were sequenced by immunoSEQ multiplex PCR, and TCRdb holds only the in-frame ones, with some missing. V, J and clone size derive from that table, while D and trimming were established from the DNA sequence. The repertoire has 470,000 or so clones, roughly 91% of them found once; the top ten carry 4% to 4.5%. Sequencing was done on a sample of peripheral blood. This TCR was sampled from a woman in her twenties or thirties with acute or convalescent COVID-19. This chain joins TRBV2 and TRBJ2-2; 8 positions match TRBD1. The CDR3 DNA sequence: TGTGCCAGCACCTCGACAGGGGTAAACACCGGGGAGCTGTTTTTT. This encodes CASTSTGVNTGELFF.